This TCR beta chain was identified during a study of blood T cell repertoires in COVID-19. Study information: Some COVID-19 samples were acute and others convalescent; all came from the United States, Italy and Spain. Sample material is recorded as cDNA or gDNA derived from T cells, B-cell-depleted T cells, or PBMCs.

As originally analysed: Reference gene primer amplification gave nucleated cell count estimates. Produced via immunoSEQ multiplex PCR; TCRdb's table is partial and in-frame only. The DNA gave D and trimming, while V, J and clone size come from that table. There are 35,000 to 45,000 clones in the sample; approximately 91% occur only once, and 2% to 2.5% lies in the top ten. The CDR3 is made up of 13 amino acids. Per germline, CDR1 MNHEY and CDR2 SMNVEV (reference sequence). The V segment lost 3 bases and the J segment 6 bases; nucleotides outside the gene matches: 3. The chain couples TRBV27 to TRBJ2-7; 9 bases fit TRBD2. This clonotype was obtained from a human donor in a cohort sampled during active COVID-19. The material sequenced was peripheral blood. CDR3 sequence (DNA): TGTGCCAGCAGTTTCAGCGGGGGGAGCGAGCAGTACTTC. Translated: CASSFSGGSEQYF.